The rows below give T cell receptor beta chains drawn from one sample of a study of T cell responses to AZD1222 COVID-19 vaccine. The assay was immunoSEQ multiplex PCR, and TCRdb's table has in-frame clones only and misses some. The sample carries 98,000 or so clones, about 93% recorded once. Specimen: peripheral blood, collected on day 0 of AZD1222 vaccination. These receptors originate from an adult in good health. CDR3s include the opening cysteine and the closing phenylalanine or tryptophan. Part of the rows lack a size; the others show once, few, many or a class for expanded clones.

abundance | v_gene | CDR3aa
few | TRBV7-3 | CASSSTSVPYNEQFF
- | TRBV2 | CASSDWTQYF
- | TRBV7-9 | CASSPQEGEQFF
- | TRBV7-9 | CASSPPRATGELFF
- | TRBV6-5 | CASTQTGRLVGGYTF
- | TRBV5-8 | CASSGPRQGKYEQYF
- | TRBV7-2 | CASSSRTSGDGELFF
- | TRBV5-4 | CASSTGLAGGTSTDTQYF
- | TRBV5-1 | CASSYGNSGANVLTF
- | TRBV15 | CATSRGEGSHRGYTF
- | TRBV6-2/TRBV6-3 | CASSPGQGYNEQFF
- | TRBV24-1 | CATDQGAGTEAFF
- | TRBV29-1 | CSASGAGGGDEQYF
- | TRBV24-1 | CATSDWGDTQYF
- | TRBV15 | CATSRRYSGGREKLFF
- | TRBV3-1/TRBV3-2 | CASSQLVGEQFF
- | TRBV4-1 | CASSQAGRVDTEAFF
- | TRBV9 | CASSEGRNRNEQYF
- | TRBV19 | CASSTPGTGSTGELFF
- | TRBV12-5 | CASGLTGNTEAFF
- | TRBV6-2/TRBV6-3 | CASSWDNEQFF
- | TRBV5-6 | CASRTGYHSGANVLTF
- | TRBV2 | CASTSGTGLYNEQFF
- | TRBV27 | CASSLLNGSPLHF
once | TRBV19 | CASSIPSSGNTIYF
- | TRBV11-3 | CASSPRIGQAYGYTF
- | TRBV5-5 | CASSLGTEDNEKLFF
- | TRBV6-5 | CASTDWRAGGYGYTF
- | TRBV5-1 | CASSLGQREGETQYF
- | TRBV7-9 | CASSFAGSQPQHF
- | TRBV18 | CASSPSTGRNQPQHF
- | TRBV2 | CASSESLAGGYETQYF
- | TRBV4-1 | CASSPSNNEKLFF
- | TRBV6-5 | CASSLSMNTEAFF
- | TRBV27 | CASRRITATNEKLFF
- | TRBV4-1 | CASSVVTGQANYGYTF
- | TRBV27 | CASSLGRDSSYEQYF
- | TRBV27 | CASQMEGTDTQYF
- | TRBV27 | CASSRKTGQANYGYTF
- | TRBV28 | CASSLGGANYGYTF
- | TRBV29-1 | CSVEWAGPPYNEQFF
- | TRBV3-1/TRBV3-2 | CASSQGNSRRQPQHF
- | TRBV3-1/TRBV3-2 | CASSRGTGELFF
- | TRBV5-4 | CASSRGQTGGTEAFF
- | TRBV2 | CASKTLASSYNEQFF
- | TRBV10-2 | CASSHREVGTEAFF
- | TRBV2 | CASGDRPNQPQHF
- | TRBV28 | CASSLWTSGYEQYF
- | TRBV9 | CASSKDRAYNSPLHF
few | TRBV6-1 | CASSEGTGDTGELFF
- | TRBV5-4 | CASSIGITEQYF
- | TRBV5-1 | CASSPSGRTGGEQYF
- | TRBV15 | CATSRGRGLQETQYF
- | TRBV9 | CASYSGAYGYTF